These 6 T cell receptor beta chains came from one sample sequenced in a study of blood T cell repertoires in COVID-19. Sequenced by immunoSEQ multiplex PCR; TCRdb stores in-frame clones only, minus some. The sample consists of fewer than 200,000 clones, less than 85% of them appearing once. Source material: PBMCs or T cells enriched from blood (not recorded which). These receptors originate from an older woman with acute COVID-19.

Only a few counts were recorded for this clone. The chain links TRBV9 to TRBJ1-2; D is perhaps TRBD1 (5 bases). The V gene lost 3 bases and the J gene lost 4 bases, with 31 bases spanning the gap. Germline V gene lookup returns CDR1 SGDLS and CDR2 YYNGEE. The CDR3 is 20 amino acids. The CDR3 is CASSANPLDIRITGVYGYTF. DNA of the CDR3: TGTGCCAGCAGCGCAAACCCACTAGACATACGGATAACGGGGGTCTATGGCTACACCTTC.

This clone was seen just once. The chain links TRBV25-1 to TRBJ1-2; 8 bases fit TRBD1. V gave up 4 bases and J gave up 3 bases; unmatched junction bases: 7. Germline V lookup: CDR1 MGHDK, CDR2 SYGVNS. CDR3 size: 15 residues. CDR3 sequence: CASSGTTGGDYGYTF. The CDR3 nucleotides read TGTGCCAGCAGTGGAACTACAGGGGGAGACTATGGCTACACCTTC.

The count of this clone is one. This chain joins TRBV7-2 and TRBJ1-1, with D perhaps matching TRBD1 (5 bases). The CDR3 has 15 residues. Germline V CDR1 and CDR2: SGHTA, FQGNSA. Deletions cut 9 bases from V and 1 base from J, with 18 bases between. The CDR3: CASLPQTGGNTEAFF. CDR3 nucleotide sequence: TGTGCCAGTCTCCCACAGACGGGGGGGAACACTGAAGCTTTCTTT.

The CDR3 coding sequence is TGCGCCAGCAGTAAGGGACTAGCGGCCGAAGAGACCCAGTACTTC. Amino acid sequence: CASSKGLAAEETQYF. This chain connects TRBV10-1 to TRBJ2-5, with TRBD2 matching 11 bases. Trimming at V came to 5 bases and at J to 3 bases, leaving 5 bases not matched to a gene. Germline CDR1 is WNHNN and CDR2 is SYGVQD (reference sequence). The CDR3 loop spans 15 amino acids.

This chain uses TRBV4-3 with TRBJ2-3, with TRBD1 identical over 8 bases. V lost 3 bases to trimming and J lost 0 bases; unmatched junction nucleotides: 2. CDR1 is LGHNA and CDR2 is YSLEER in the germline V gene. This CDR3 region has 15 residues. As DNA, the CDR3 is TGCGCCAGCAGCCAGCAGGGGGCTAGCACAGATACGCAGTATTTT. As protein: CASSQQGASTDTQYF.

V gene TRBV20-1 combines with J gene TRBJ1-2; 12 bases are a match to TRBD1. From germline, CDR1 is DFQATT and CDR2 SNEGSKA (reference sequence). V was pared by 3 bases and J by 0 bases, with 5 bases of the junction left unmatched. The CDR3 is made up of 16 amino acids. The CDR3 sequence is CSASRGQGATNYGYTF. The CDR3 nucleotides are TGCAGTGCTAGTAGGGGACAGGGGGCAACTAACTATGGCTACACCTTC.